The rows below give T cell receptor beta chains drawn from one sample of a study of blood T cell repertoires in COVID-19. The data were produced by immunoSEQ multiplex PCR, yet TCRdb's version contains in-frame clones alone and is incomplete. The data contain 140,000 to 150,000 clones, about 89% of them singletons. The sample taken for sequencing was peripheral blood. The receptor set was obtained from a man older than 75 with acute or convalescent COVID-19. CDR3s include the opening cysteine and the closing phenylalanine or tryptophan. The D gene is left open where the match is weak. The size of a clone is reported for some rows only, either as once, few or many, or as a class for expanded clones.

TRBJ2-4,TRBV12-3/TRBV12-4,TRBD2,NA,CASTGGAKNIQYF,TGTGCCAGCACCGGGGGGGCCAAAAACATTCAGTACTTC
TRBJ1-2,TRBV24-1,NA,NA,CATRGATNYGYTF,TGTGCCACCCGTGGGGCCACCAACTATGGCTACACCTTC
TRBJ1-2,TRBV7-9,TRBD1,NA,CASSRYQGGYGYTF,TGTGCCAGCAGCCGATACCAGGGGGGCTATGGCTACACCTTC
TRBJ1-5,TRBV28,TRBD1,NA,CASSASGTGGRKQPQHF,TGTGCCAGCAGTGCCTCCGGGACAGGGGGAAGAAAGCAGCCCCAGCATTTT
TRBJ2-1,TRBV29-1,TRBD2,NA,CSVPTRWTSGGPSYNEQFF,TGCAGCGTACCGACAAGGTGGACTAGCGGGGGGCCCTCCTACAATGAGCAGTTCTTC
TRBJ1-5,TRBV28,NA,once,CASSLEGGRDRPQHF,TGTGCCAGCAGTTTAGAGGGGGGGCGAGACCGACCCCAGCATTTT
TRBJ2-1,TRBV6-6,TRBD2,NA,CASSMTSGSGEQFF,TGTGCCAGCAGTATGACTAGCGGGAGCGGTGAGCAGTTCTTC
TRBJ1-6,TRBV19,NA,NA,CASSTSVNSYNSPLHF,TGTGCCAGTAGTACCTCAGTCAACTCCTATAATTCACCCCTCCACTTT
TRBJ2-1,TRBV7-3,TRBD2,NA,CASSPYGRARDEQFF,TGTGCCAGCAGCCCTTACGGGAGGGCCCGGGATGAGCAGTTCTTC
TRBJ1-1,TRBV5-4,TRBD1,NA,CASSLEGAMNTEAFF,TGTGCCAGCAGCTTAGAGGGGGCGATGAACACTGAAGCTTTCTTT
TRBJ2-7,TRBV5-1,NA,NA,CASSQGQFYEQYF,TGCGCCAGCAGCCAAGGACAGTTCTACGAGCAGTACTTC
TRBJ2-7,TRBV28,NA,NA,CASTGGSTYEQYF,TGTGCCAGCACCGGAGGGTCCACCTACGAGCAGTACTTC
TRBJ1-1,TRBV6-5,NA,NA,CASSFGSPHKAFF,TGTGCCAGCAGTTTCGGGAGCCCTCATAAGGCTTTCTTT
TRBJ1-4,TRBV6-5,TRBD1,NA,CASSTGTGGEKLFF,TGTGCCAGCAGTACCGGGACAGGGGGCGAAAAACTGTTTTTT